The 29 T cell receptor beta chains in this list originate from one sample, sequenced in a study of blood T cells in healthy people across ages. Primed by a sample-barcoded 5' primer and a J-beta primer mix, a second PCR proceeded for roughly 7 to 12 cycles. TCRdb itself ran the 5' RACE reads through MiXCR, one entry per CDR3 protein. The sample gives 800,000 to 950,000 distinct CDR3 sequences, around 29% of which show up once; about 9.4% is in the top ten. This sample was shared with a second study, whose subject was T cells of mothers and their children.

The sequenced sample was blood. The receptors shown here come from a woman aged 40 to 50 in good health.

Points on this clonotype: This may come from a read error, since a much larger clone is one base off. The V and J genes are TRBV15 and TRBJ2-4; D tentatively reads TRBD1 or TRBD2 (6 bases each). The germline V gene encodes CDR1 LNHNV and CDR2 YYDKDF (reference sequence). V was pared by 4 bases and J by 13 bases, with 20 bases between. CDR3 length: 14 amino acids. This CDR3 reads CATSKDQGRNEQYF. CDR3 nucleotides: TGTGCCACCAGCAAAGATCAGGGGAGGAATGAGCAGTACTTC.

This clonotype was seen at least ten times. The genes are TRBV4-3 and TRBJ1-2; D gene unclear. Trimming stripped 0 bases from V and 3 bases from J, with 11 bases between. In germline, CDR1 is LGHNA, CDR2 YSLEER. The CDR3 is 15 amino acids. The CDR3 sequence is CASSQDLAGDYGYTF. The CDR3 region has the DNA TGCGCCAGCAGCCAAGATTTAGCCGGCGACTATGGCTACACCTTC.

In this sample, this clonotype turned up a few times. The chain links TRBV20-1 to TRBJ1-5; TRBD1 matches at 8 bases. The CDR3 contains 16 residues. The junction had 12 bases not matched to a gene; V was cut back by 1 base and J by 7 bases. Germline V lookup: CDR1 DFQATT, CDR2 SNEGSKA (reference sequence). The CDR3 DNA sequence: TGCAGTGCTAGAGGCGTTGGACAGGGCCAAGGACAGCCCCAGCATTTT. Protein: CSARGVGQGQGQPQHF.

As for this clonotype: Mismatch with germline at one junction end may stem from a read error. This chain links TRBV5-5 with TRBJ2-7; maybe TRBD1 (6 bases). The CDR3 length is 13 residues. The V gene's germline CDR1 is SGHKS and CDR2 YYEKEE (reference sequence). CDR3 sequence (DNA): TGTGCCGGCAGCTTGCTAGGGGGCTACGAGCAGTACTTC. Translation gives CAGSLLGGYEQYF.

The CDR3 nucleotides are TGTGCCAGCACCCGGGAGGGCCCCGGGACAGCGAGCACAGATACGCAGTATTTT. Amino acid sequence: CASTREGPGTASTDTQYF. The V gene is TRBV7-2, the J gene TRBJ2-3, with a possible D match to TRBD2 (8 bases). Trimming shortened V by 7 bases and J by 0 bases, and 23 bases separated the two germline ends. This CDR3 contains 18 residues. In germline, CDR1 is SGHTA, CDR2 FQGNSA.

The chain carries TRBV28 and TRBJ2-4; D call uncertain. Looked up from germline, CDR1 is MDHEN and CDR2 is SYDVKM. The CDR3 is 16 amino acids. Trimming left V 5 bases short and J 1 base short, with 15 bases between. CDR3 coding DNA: TGTGCCAGCAGTACAGATAAGGGTGAGGCCAAAAACATTCAGTACTTC. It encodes CASSTDKGEAKNIQYF.

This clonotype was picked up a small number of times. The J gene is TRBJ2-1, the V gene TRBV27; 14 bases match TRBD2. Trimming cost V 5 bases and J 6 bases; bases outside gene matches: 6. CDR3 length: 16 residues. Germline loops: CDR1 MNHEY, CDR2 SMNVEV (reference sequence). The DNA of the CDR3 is TGTGCCAGCAGTAGGACTAGCGGGGGGATGGGCAATGAGCAGTTCTTC. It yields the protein CASSRTSGGMGNEQFF.

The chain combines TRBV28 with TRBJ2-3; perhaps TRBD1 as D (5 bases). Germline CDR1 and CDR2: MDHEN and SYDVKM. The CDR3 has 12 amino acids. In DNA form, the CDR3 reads TGTGCTGTTGGGGAAGACAGAGATACGCAGTATTTT. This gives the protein CAVGEDRDTQYF.

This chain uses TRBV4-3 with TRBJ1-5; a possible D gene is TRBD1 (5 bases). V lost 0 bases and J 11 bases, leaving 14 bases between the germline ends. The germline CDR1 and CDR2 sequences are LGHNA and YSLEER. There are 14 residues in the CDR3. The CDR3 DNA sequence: TGCGCCAGCAGCCAAGATCCGGTGGGGGGTTCCCAGCATTTT. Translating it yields CASSQDPVGGSQHF.

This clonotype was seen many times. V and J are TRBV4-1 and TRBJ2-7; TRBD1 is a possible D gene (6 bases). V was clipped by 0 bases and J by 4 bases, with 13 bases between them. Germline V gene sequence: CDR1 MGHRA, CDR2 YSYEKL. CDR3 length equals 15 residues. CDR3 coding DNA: TGCGCCAGCAGCCAAGATCACACAGGGTGGTACGAGCAGTACTTC. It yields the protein CASSQDHTGWYEQYF.

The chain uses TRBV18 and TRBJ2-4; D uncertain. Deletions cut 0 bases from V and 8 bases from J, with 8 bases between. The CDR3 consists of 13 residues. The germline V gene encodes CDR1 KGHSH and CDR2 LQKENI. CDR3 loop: CASSPPVEDIQYF. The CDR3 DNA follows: TGTGCCAGCTCACCACCGGTGGAAGACATTCAGTACTTC.

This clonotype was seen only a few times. CDR3 DNA: TGCGCCAGCAGCCAAGATCAGGGGGCGGGTGGCTACACCTTC. Translated: CASSQDQGAGGYTF. The genes are TRBV4-1 and TRBJ1-2; 8 positions agree with TRBD1. J was trimmed by 7 bases and V by 0 bases; bases with no gene match: 4. The CDR3 consists of 14 residues. Germline CDR1 and CDR2: MGHRA and YSYEKL.

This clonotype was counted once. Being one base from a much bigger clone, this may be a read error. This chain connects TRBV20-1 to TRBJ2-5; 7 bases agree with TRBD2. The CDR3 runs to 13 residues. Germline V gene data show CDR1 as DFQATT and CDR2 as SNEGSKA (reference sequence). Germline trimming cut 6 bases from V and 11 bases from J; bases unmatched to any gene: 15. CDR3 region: CSASGGTSNEQYF. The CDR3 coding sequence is TGCAGTGCCTCCGGGGGGACGAGCAATGAGCAGTACTTC.

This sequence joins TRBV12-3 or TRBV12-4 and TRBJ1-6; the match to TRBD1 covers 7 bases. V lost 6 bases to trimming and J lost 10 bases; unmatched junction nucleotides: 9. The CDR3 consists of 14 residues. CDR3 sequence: CASSRQGGGSPLHF. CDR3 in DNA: TGTGCCAGCAGCCGACAGGGTGGGGGATCACCCCTCCACTTT.

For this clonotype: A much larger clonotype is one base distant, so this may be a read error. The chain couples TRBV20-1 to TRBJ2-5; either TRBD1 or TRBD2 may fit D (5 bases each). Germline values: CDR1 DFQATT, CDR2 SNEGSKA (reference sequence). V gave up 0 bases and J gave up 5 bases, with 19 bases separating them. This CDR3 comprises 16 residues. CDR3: CSARDHLIGTGETQYF. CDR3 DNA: TGCAGTGCTAGAGATCATTTGATAGGGACCGGGGAGACCCAGTACTTC.

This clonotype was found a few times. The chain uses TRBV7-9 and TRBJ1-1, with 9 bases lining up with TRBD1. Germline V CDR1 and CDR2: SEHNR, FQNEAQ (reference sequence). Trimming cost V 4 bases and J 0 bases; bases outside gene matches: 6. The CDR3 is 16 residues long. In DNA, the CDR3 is TGTGCCAGCAGCTCCCCCGGGACAGGGCTGAACACTGAAGCTTTCTTT. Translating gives CASSSPGTGLNTEAFF. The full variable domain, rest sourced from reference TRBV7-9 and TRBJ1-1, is DTGVSQNPRHKITKRGQNVTFRCDPISEHNRLYWYRQTLGQGPEFLTYFQNEAQLEKSRLLSDRFSAERPKGSFSTLEIQRTEQGDSAMYLCASSSPGTGLNTEAFFGQGTRLTVV.

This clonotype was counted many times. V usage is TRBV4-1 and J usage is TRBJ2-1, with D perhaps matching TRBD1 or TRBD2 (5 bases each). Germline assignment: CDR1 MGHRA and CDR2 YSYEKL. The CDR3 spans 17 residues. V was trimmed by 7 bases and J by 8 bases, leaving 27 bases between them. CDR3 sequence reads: CASTRGDPLTGYYEQFF. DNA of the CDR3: TGCGCCAGCACGAGGGGAGACCCACTCACGGGGTACTATGAGCAGTTCTTC.

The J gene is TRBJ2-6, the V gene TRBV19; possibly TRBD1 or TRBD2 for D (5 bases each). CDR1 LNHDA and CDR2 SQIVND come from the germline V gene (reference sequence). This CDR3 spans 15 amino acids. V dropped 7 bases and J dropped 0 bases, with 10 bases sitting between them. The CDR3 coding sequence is TGTGCCAGTAACCCGGGGCGCTCTGGGGCCAACGTCCTGACTTTC. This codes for CASNPGRSGANVLTF.

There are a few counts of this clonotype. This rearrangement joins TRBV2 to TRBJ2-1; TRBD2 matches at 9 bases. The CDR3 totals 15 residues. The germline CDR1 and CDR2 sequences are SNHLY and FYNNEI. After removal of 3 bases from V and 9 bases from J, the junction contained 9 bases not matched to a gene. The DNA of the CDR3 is TGTGCCAGCAGTGATAGCGGGGGAGGTCTATCTGAGCAGTTCTTC. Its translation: CASSDSGGGLSEQFF.

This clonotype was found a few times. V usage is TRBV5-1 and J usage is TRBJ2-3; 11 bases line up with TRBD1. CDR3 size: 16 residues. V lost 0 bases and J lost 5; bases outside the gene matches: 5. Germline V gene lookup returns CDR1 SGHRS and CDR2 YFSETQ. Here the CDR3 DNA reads TGCGCCAGCAGCTTGGATGGGACAGGGGGAATAGATACGCAGTATTTT. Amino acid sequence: CASSLDGTGGIDTQYF.

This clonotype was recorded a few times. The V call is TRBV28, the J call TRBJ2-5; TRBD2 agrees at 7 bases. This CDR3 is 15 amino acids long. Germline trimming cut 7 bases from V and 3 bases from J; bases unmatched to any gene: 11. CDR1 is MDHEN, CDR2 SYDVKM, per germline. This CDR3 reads CASNVPGLEEETQYF. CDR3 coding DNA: TGTGCCAGCAACGTACCAGGACTAGAGGAAGAGACCCAGTACTTC.

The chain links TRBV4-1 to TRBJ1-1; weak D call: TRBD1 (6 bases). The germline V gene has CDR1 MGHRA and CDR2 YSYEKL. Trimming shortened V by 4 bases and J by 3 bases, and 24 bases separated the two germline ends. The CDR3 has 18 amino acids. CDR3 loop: CASSRGVTGKGTDTEAFF. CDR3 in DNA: TGCGCCAGCAGCCGCGGGGTAACAGGGAAAGGGACGGACACTGAAGCTTTCTTT.

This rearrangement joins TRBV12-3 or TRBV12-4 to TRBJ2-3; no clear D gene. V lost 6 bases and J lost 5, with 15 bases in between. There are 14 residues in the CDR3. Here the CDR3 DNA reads TGTGCCAGCAGAGTAGGTGGGCTGAAAGATACGCAGTATTTT. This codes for CASRVGGLKDTQYF.

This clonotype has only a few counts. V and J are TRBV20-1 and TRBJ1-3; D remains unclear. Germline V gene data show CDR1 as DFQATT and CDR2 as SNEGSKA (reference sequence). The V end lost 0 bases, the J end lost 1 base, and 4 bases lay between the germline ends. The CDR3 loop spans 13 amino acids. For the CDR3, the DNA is TGCAGTGCTAGAGAGGGGTCTGGAAACACCATATATTTT. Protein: CSAREGSGNTIYF.

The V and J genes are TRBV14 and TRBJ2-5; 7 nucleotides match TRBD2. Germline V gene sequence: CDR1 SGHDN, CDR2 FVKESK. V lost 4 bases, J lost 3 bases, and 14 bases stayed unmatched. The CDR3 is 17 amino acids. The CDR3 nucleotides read TGTGCCAGCAGCCGCTACTCCGGGCTAGCGGAAAAAGAGACCCAGTACTTC. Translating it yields CASSRYSGLAEKETQYF. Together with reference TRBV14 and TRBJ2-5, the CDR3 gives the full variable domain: EAGVTQFPSHSVIEKGQTVTLRCDPISGHDNLYWYRRVMGKEIKFLLHFVKESKQDESGMPNNRFLAERTGGTYSTLKVQPAELEDSGVYFCASSRYSGLAEKETQYFGPGTRLLVL.

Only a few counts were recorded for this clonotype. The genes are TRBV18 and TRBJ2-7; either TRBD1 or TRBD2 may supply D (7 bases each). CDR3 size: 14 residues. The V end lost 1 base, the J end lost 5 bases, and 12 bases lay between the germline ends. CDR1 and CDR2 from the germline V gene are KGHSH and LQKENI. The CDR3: CASSPRQGGNEQYF. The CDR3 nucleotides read TGTGCCAGCTCACCACGACAGGGAGGGAACGAGCAGTACTTC. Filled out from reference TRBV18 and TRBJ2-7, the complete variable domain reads NAGVMQNPRHLVRRRGQEARLRCSPMKGHSHVYWYRQLPEEGLKFMVYLQKENIIDESGMPKERFSAEFPKEGPSILRIQQVVRGDSAAYFCASSPRQGGNEQYFGPGTRLTVT.

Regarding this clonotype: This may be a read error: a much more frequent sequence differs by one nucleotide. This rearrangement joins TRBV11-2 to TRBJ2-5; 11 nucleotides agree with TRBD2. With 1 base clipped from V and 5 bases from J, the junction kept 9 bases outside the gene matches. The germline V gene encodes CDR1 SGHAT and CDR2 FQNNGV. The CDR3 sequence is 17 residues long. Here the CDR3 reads CASSLGGASGGIETQYF. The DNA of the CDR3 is TGTGCCAGCAGCTTAGGAGGGGCTAGCGGGGGGATTGAGACCCAGTACTTC.

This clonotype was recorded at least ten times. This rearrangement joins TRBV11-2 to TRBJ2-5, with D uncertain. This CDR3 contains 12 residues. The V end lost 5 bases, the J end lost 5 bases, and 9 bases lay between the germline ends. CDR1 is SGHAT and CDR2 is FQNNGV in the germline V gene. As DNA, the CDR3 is TGTGCCAGCAGCCCATTGTTGGAGACCCAGTACTTC. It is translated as CASSPLLETQYF.

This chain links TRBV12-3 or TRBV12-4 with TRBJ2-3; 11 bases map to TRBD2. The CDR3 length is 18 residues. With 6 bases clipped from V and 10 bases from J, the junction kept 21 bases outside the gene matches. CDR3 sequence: CASSPPLGSGGVSDAQYF. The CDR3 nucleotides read TGTGCCAGCAGCCCCCCTTTGGGTAGCGGGGGGGTATCGGATGCGCAGTATTTT.